This TCR beta chain was found in a study of siplizumab effects on memory and regulatory T cells. Produced via immunoSEQ multiplex PCR; TCRdb's table is partial and in-frame only. The sample records fewer than 120,000 clones, roughly 89% being singletons. With respect to this clone: The antigen is undetermined.

The study's findings and limits: Significantly reduced by siplizumab was the cumulative frequency of alloreactive sequences, namely those traceable to unstimulated CD4+ memory cells. Proliferating Tregs' suppressive function in siplizumab cultures went unconfirmed.

The CDR3 loop spans 13 amino acids. V lost 4 bases, J lost 6 bases, and 12 bases lay in between. Germline values: CDR1 MGHRA, CDR2 YSYEKL. The sequence derives from a human donor in good health. The sequencing input was CD4+ T cells sorted from blood. This chain uses TRBV4-1 with TRBJ1-2; D gene unclear. The CDR3 region is CASSPGVSNGYTF. DNA of the CDR3: TGCGCCAGCAGCCCCGGGGTTTCAAATGGCTACACCTTC.